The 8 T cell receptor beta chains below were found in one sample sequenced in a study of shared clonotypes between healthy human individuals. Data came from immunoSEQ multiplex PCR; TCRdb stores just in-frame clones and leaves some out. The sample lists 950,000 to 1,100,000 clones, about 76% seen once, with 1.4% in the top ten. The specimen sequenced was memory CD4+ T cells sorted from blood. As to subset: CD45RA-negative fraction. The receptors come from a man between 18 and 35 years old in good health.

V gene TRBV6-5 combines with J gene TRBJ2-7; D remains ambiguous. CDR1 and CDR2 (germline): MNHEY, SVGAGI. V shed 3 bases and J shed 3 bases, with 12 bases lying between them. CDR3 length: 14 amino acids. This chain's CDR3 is CASSYRAEHYEQYF. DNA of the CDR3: TGTGCCAGCAGTTATAGAGCAGAGCACTACGAGCAGTACTTC.

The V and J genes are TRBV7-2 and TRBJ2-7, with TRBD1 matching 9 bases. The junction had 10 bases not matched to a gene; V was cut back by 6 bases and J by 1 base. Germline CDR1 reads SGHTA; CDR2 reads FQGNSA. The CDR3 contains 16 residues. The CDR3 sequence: CASRISGTGPSYEQYF. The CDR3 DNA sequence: TGTGCCAGCAGGATCAGCGGGACAGGGCCATCCTACGAGCAGTACTTC.

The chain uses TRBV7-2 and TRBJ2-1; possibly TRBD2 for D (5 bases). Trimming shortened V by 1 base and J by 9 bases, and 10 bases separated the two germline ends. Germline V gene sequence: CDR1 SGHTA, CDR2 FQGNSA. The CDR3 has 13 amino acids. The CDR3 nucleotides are TGTGCCAGCAGCTTAGAATTCAGCGGTGAGCAGTTCTTC. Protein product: CASSLEFSGEQFF.

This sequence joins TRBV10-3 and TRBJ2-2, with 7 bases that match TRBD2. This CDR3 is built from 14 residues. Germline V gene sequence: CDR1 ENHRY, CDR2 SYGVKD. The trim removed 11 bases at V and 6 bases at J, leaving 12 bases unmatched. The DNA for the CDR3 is TGTGCCGGAGCCACGGCGGGGGTTCCCGGGGAGCTGTTTTTT. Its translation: CAGATAGVPGELFF.

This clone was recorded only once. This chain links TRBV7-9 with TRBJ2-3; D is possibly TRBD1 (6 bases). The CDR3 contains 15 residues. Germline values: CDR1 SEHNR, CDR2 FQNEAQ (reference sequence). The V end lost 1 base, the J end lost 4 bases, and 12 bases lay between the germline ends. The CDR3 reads CASSLEGQRADTQYF. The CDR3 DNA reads TGTGCCAGCAGCTTAGAGGGACAACGGGCAGATACGCAGTATTTT. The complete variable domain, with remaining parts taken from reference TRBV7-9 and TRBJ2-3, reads DTGVSQNPRHKITKRGQNVTFRCDPISEHNRLYWYRQTLGQGPEFLTYFQNEAQLEKSRLLSDRFSAERPKGSFSTLEIQRTEQGDSAMYLCASSLEGQRADTQYFGPGTRLTVL.

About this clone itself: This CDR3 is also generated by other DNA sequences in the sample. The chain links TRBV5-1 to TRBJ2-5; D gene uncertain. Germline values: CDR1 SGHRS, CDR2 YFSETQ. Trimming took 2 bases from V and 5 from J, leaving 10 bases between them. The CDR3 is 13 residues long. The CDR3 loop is CASSFRSGETQYF. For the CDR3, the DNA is TGCGCCAGCAGCTTCCGTTCCGGGGAGACCCAGTACTTC.

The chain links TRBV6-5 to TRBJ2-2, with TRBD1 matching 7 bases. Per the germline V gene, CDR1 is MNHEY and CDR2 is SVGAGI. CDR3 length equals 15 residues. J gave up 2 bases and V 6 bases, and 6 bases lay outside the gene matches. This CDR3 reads CASSRDSKNTGELFF. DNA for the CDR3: TGTGCCAGCAGCAGGGACAGCAAAAACACCGGGGAGCTGTTTTTT.

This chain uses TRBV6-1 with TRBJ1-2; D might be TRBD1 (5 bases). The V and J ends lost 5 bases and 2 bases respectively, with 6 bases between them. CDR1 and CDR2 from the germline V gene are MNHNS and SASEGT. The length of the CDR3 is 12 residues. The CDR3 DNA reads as TGTGCCAGCAGTTCAGGGAACTATGGCTACACCTTC. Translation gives CASSSGNYGYTF.